These T cell receptor beta chains were read from a single sample in a study of T cell responses to AZD1222 COVID-19 vaccine. Profiled with immunoSEQ multiplex PCR; TCRdb holds only in-frame clones, not every one. The sample lists some 130,000 clones, about nine tenths seen once, with 20% to 25% in the top ten. The sample in question was peripheral blood, obtained on day 0 of AZD1222 vaccination. The receptor source for this set is an adult in good health. Both conserved end residues are part of each CDR3. D genes are given only for firm matches. A row's size may be missing; if present it is once, few, many or a size class.

TRBV2	13	TRBJ1-2	NA	NA	TGTGCCAGCAGTGGGGGGTCCGGCTATGGCTACACCTTC	CASSGGSGYGYTF
TRBV19	15	TRBJ2-4	NA	NA	TGTGCCAGAGTCCCGGGGGGCCGTACCAAAAACATTCAGTACTTC	CARVPGGRTKNIQYF
TRBV18	13	TRBJ1-2	NA	NA	TGTGCCAGCTCGCTATTCGAGAGCTATGGCTACACCTTC	CASSLFESYGYTF
TRBV12-3/TRBV12-4	13	TRBJ1-1	NA	once	TGTGCCAGCACCCCCTCTGCGAACACTGAAGCTTTCTTT	CASTPSANTEAFF
TRBV30	13	TRBJ2-1	NA	NA	TGTGCCTGGAGTGGGGGGTATTACAATGAGCAGTTCTTC	CAWSGGYYNEQFF
TRBV7-8	14	TRBJ2-7	TRBD2	NA	TGTGCCAGCAGCACCCGGGAGGCCGTTTTAGGGCAGTACTTC	CASSTREAVLGQYF
TRBV6-5	13	TRBJ2-6	NA	NA	TGTGCCAGCACCCCAGCTGGGGCCAACGTCCTGACTTTC	CASTPAGANVLTF
TRBV5-1	15	TRBJ1-6	NA	NA	TGCGCCAGCAGGCAATCGAGCTCCTATAATTCACCCCTCCACTTT	CASRQSSSYNSPLHF
TRBV7-2	14	TRBJ1-2	NA	NA	TGTGCCAGCAGCTTAGCGAGCCAGGGATATGGCTACACCTTC	CASSLASQGYGYTF
TRBV6-5	12	TRBJ2-7	NA	NA	TGTGCCAGCACCGACAGCTCCTACGAGCAGTACTTC	CASTDSSYEQYF
TRBV5-1	17	TRBJ2-3	TRBD2	NA	TGCGCCAGCAGCTTCGGGTCCGAGCGGGGGTTCACAGATACGCAGTATTTT	CASSFGSERGFTDTQYF
TRBV18	14	TRBJ2-7	NA	once	TGTGCCAGCTCACCAGAAACTAGCTCCTACGAGCAGTACTTC	CASSPETSSYEQYF
TRBV6-5	14	TRBJ2-7	NA	NA	TGTGCCAGCACTCGGGGTGGGGGTAATGGTGAGCAGTACTTC	CASTRGGGNGEQYF
TRBV27	15	TRBJ1-6	NA	NA	TGTGCCAGCAGTTCCCTCCAAGGTTGGGGTTCACCCCTCCACTTT	CASSSLQGWGSPLHF
TRBV6-5	14	TRBJ1-1	NA	NA	TGTGCCAGCAGTTACAGGCTGACGAACACTGAAGCTTTCTTT	CASSYRLTNTEAFF
TRBV21-1	14	TRBJ1-5	NA	NA	TGTGCCAGCAGCAAAGGACAGGGCAATCAGCCCCAGCATTTT	CASSKGQGNQPQHF
TRBV3-1/TRBV3-2	13	TRBJ2-1	NA	NA	TGTGCCAGCAGCCGCAGGGACAACAATGAGCAGTTCTTC	CASSRRDNNEQFF
TRBV3-1/TRBV3-2	16	TRBJ2-3	TRBD2	NA	TGTGCCAGCAGCCAAGAAATAGCGGGATCCACAGATACGCAGTATTTT	CASSQEIAGSTDTQYF
TRBV6-6	14	TRBJ1-1	NA	NA	TGTGCCAGCAGTTGGCCTGGGGGTCAGACTGAAGCTTTCTTT	CASSWPGGQTEAFF
TRBV7-8	15	TRBJ1-1	NA	NA	TGTGCCAGCAGCTTAGCGAGTTTTGAAGATACTGAAGCTTTCTTT	CASSLASFEDTEAFF
TRBV28	16	TRBJ2-5	TRBD1	few	TGTGCCAGCAGTTTAATCGGGACAGGGCGTAAAGAGACCCAGTACTTC	CASSLIGTGRKETQYF
TRBV28	19	TRBJ2-4	TRBD2	NA	TGTGCCAGCAGTTTCATCGGGACTAGCGGATCCCTAGCCAAAAACATTCAGTACTTC	CASSFIGTSGSLAKNIQYF
TRBV5-5	13	TRBJ2-1	NA	once	TGTGCCAGCATTCCTTCAGGAGGCCATGAGCAGTTCTTC	CASIPSGGHEQFF
TRBV5-1	13	TRBJ1-1	NA	NA	TGCGCCAGCAGCCAAGAACAGGACACTGAAGCTTTCTTT	CASSQEQDTEAFF
TRBV6-6	13	TRBJ1-1	TRBD1	NA	TGTGCCAGCAGTTCATCAGGGGGCACTGAAGCTTTCTTT	CASSSSGGTEAFF
TRBV3-1/TRBV3-2	14	TRBJ1-2	NA	NA	TGTGCCAGCAGCCATGGCAGGGCTAACTATGGCTACACCTTC	CASSHGRANYGYTF
TRBV6-5	15	TRBJ2-1	TRBD1	NA	TGTGCCAGCAGGAGAGACAGGGTGGGCTACAATGAGCAGTTCTTC	CASRRDRVGYNEQFF
TRBV6-6	11	TRBJ2-7	NA	NA	TGTGCCAGCAGTCCCCGGGACGAGCAGTACTTC	CASSPRDEQYF
TRBV6-6	14	TRBJ1-5	NA	few	TGTGCCAGCAGTTACTCAGCTAGCAATCAGCCCCAGCATTTT	CASSYSASNQPQHF
TRBV7-6	15	TRBJ1-1	TRBD1	NA	TGTGCCAGCAGCTACTCGGGACAGACGAACACTGAAGCTTTCTTT	CASSYSGQTNTEAFF
TRBV24-1	18	TRBJ2-1	NA	few	TGTGCCACCAGTGATTGGGGTCGGGGTGAGAGCTCCTACAATGAGCAGTTCTTC	CATSDWGRGESSYNEQFF
TRBV18	16	TRBJ2-7	TRBD1	NA	TGTGCCAGCTCACCACCCGGGACAGGGCTCCTCCGGGAGCAGTACTTC	CASSPPGTGLLREQYF
TRBV13	18	TRBJ1-3	TRBD1	NA	TGTGCCAGCAGCCACGCGGACCCCGTGACAGGGCCTGGAAACACCATATATTTT	CASSHADPVTGPGNTIYF
TRBV28	14	TRBJ2-6	NA	NA	TGTGCCAGCAGTCTCCCTATCTGGGCCAACGTCCTGACTTTC	CASSLPIWANVLTF
TRBV6-1	16	TRBJ1-4	NA	NA	TGTGCCAGCAGTGAGGACCGGGACCGGGTGTGGGAAAAACTGTTTTTT	CASSEDRDRVWEKLFF
TRBV19	15	TRBJ2-3	NA	NA	TGTGCCAGTAGGATGTTAACAGGCGGGCCTGATACGCAGTATTTT	CASRMLTGGPDTQYF
TRBV9	15	TRBJ1-2	TRBD1	once	TGTGCCAGCAGCGTAGACCCTGGACAGGCCTATGGCTACACCTTC	CASSVDPGQAYGYTF
TRBV5-1	16	TRBJ2-2	TRBD2	NA	TGCGCCAGCAGCATATTAGCGGGGAAGAACACCGGGGAGCTGTTTTTT	CASSILAGKNTGELFF
TRBV7-9	14	TRBJ1-2	TRBD1	NA	TGTGCCAGCAGCTTAATCGGGACAGGGGAAGGCTACACCTTC	CASSLIGTGEGYTF
TRBV19	16	TRBJ1-2	TRBD1	NA	TGTGCCAGTAGTTCCACCCTTGGACAGGGGGTATATGGCTACACCTTC	CASSSTLGQGVYGYTF